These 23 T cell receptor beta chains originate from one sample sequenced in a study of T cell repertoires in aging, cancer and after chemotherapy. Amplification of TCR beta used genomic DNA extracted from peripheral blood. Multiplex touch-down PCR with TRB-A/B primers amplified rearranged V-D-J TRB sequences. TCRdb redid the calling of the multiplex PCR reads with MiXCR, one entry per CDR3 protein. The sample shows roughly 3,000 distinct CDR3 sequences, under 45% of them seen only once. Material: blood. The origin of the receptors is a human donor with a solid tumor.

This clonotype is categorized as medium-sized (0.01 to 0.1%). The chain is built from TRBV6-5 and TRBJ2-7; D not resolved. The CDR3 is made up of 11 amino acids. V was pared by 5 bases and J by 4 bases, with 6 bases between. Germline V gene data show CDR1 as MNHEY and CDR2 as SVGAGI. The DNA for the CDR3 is TGTGCCAGCAGTGAAAGGTACGAGCAGTACTTC. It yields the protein CASSERYEQYF.

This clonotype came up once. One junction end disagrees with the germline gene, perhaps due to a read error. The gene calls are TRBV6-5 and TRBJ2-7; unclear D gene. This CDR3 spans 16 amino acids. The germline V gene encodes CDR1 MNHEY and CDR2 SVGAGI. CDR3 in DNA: TGTGCCATCAGTGAGTCACAGACCCGTGCAGCCTACGAGCAGTACTTC. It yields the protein CAISESQTRAAYEQYF.

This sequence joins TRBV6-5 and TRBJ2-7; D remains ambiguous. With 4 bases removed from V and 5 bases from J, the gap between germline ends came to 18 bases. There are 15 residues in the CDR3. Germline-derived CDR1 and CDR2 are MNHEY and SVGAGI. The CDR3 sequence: CASSSLDNNWDEQYF. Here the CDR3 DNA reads TGTGCCAGCAGTTCCTTAGACAACAACTGGGACGAGCAGTACTTC.

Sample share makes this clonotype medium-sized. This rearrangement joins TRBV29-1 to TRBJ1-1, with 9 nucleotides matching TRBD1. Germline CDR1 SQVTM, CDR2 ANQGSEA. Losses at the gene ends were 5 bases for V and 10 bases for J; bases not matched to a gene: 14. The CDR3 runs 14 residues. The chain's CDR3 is CSVKQGAYSGPAFF. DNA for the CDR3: TGCAGCGTTAAACAGGGGGCGTATAGCGGGCCAGCTTTCTTT.

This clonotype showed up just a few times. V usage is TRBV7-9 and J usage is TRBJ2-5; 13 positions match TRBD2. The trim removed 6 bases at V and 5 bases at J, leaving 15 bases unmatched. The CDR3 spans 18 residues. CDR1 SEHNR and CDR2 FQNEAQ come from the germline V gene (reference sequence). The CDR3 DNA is TGTGCCAGCAGACCTCTCTGGGGAACGGGACTAGCGGGGGAGACCCAGTACTTC. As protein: CASRPLWGTGLAGETQYF.

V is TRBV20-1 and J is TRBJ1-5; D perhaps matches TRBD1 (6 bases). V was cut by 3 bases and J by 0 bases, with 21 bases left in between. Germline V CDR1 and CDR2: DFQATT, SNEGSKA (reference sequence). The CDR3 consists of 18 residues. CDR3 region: CSARGGGQKVLSNQPQHF. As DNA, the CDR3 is TGCAGTGCTAGGGGGGGGGGGCAGAAAGTACTTAGCAATCAGCCCCAGCATTTT.

The chain's CDR3 is CASSSRGSSYEQYF. DNA of the CDR3: TGTGCCAGCAGCTCTAGAGGAAGCTCCTACGAGCAGTACTTC. This sequence joins TRBV7-9 and TRBJ2-7, with unresolved D. CDR3 length equals 14 residues. The V gene lost 4 bases and the J gene lost 0 bases, with 10 bases spanning the gap. CDR1 is SEHNR, CDR2 FQNEAQ, per germline (reference sequence).

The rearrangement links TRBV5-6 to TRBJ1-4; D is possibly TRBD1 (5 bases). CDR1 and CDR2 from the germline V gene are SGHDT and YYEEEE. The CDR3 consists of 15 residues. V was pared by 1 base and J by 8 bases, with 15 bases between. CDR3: CASSLYGGSVEKLFF. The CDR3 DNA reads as TGTGCCAGCAGCTTGTACGGGGGTTCGGTCGAAAAACTGTTTTTT. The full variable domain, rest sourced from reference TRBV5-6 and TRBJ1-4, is DAGVTQSPTHLIKTRGQQVTLRCSPKSGHDTVSWYQQALGQGPQFIFQYYEEEERQRGNFPDRFSGHQFPNYSSELNVNALLLGDSALYLCASSLYGGSVEKLFFGSGTQLSVL.

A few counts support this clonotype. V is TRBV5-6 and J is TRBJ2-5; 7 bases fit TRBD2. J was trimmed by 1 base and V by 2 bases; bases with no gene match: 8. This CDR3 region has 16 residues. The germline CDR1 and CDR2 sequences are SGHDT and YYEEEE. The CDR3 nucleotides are TGTGCCAGCAGCTTCGGGGGGACCGCTCGCCAAGAGACCCAGTACTTC. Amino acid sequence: CASSFGGTARQETQYF.

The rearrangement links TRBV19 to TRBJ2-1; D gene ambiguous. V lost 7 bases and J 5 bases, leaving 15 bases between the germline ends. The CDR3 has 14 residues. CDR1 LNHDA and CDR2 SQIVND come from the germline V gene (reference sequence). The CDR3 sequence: CASNKYMTDNEQFF. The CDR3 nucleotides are TGTGCCAGTAATAAGTATATGACGGACAATGAGCAGTTCTTC.

In DNA form, the CDR3 reads TGTGCCAGCAGCTTTTTGACAGCCGCCTACGAGCAGTACTTC. Protein product: CASSFLTAAYEQYF. The rearrangement joins TRBV11-2 to TRBJ2-7; possible D gene TRBD1, 5 bases. The CDR3 has 14 residues. CDR1 and CDR2 from the germline V gene are SGHAT and FQNNGV. V dropped 3 bases and J dropped 2 bases, with 11 bases sitting between them.

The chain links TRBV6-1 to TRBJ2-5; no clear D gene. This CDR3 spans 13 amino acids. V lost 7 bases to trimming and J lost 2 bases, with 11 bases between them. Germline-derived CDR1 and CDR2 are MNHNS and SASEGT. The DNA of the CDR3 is TGTGCCAGCACAAAAACAGAGCAAGAGACCCAGTACTTC. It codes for CASTKTEQETQYF.

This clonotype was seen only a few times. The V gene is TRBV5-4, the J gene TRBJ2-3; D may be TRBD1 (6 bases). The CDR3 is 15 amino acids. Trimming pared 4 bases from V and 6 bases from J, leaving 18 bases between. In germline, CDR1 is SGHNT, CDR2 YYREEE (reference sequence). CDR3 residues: CASSQQGYGTDTQYF. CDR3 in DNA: TGTGCCAGCAGCCAGCAGGGGTATGGGACGGATACGCAGTATTTT.

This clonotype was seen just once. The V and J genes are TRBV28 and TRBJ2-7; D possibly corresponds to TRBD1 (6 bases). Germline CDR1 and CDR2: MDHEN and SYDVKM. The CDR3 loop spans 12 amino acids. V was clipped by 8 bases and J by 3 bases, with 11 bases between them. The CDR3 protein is CASLGRGYEQYF. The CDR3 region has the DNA TGTGCCAGCTTGGGCAGGGGCTACGAGCAGTACTTC.

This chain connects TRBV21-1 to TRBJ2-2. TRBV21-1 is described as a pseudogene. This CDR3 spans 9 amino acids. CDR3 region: CASSKGLFF. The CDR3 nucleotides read TGTGCCAGCAGCAAAGGGCTGTTTTTT.

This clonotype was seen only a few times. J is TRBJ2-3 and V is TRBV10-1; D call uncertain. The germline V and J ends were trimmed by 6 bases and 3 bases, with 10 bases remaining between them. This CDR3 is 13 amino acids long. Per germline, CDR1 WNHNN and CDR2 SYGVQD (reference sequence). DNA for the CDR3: TGCGCCAGCAGCCCCATAGGGACAGATACGCAGTATTTT. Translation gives CASSPIGTDTQYF.

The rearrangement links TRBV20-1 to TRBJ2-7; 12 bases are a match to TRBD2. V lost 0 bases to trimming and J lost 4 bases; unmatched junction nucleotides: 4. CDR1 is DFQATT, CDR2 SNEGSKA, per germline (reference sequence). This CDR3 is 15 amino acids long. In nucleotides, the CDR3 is TGCAGTGCTAGAGATCTGACTAGCGGGAGTTACGAGCAGTACTTC. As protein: CSARDLTSGSYEQYF.

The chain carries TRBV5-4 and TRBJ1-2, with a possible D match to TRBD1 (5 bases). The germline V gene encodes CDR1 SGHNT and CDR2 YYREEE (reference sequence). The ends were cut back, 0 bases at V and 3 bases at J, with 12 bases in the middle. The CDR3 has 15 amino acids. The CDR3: CASSLERQRYYGYTF. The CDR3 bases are TGTGCCAGCAGCTTGGAGAGACAGCGGTACTATGGCTACACCTTC. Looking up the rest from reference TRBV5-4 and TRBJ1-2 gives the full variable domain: ETGVTQSPTHLIKTRGQQVTLRCSSQSGHNTVSWYQQALGQGPQFIFQYYREEENGRGNFPPRFSGLQFPNYSSELNVNALELDDSALYLCASSLERQRYYGYTFGSGTRLTVV.

CDR3 in DNA: TGTGCCAGCAGTTACCCTCCCCACTACGAGCAGTACTTC. Its translation: CASSYPPHYEQYF. The V gene is TRBV6-5, the J gene TRBJ2-7; D is unclear. Trimming left V 2 bases short and J 3 bases short, with 8 bases between. Germline V gives CDR1 MNHEY, CDR2 SVGAGI. This CDR3 has 13 residues.

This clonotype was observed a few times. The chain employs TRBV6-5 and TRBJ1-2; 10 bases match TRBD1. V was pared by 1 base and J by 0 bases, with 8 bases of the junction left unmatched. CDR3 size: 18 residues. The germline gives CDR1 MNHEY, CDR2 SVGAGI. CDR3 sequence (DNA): TGTGCCAGCAGTTACTTTAGGGACAGGGGCCCCGCTAACTATGGCTACACCTTC. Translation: CASSYFRDRGPANYGYTF.

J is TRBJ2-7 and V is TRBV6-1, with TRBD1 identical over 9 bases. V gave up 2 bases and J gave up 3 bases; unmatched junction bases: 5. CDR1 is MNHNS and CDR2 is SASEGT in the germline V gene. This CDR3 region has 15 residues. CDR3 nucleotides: TGTGCCAGCAGTGAACCGGGACAGGGTTTCTACGAGCAGTACTTC. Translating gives CASSEPGQGFYEQYF.

The CDR3 is CASSWAPPSEAFF. CDR3 nucleotides: TGTGCCAGCAGCTGGGCCCCCCCTTCGGAAGCTTTCTTT. The chain links TRBV6-8 to TRBJ1-1, with D hard to call. Germline lookup yields CDR1 MNHGY and CDR2 SAAAGT. Between the trimmed V and J ends, which lost 6 bases and 8 bases, there was a span of 16 bases. The CDR3 consists of 13 residues.

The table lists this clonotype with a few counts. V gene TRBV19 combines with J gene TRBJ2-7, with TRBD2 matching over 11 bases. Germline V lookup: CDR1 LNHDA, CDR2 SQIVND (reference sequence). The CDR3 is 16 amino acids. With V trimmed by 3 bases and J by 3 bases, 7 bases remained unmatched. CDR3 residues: CASSIRLAGNLYEQYF. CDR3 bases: TGTGCCAGTAGTATCCGACTAGCGGGGAACCTCTACGAGCAGTACTTC.